This T cell receptor beta chain derives from a study of cytomegalovirus exposure and HLA in healthy donors (dated by TCRdb to the late 2010s). Background on the whole study: A later analysis indicated that the 120 or so validation repertoires were generated on the platform also employed for the 720 or so repertoires of the first cohort. Besides the first cohort of roughly 660 subjects, a separate validation cohort made up of 120 different subjects was used. The aim of the study was to test whether cataloging public T cell receptors could identify signatures of past pathogen exposure. The study combined high-throughput TCR immunosequencing, statistical association of individual TCRs with disease status, and machine learning to predict cytomegalovirus infection status.

CDR1 WSHSY and CDR2 SAAADI are derived from the germline V gene. V gives up 8 bases and J gives up 0 bases, and the segment between their germline ends measures 20 bases. Including cysteine and phenylalanine, the CDR3 has 17 amino acids. Of all the DNA, just the CDR3 is kept, 51 bases in frame from base 1. Overall study outcomes, separate from this receptor: In vitro tests confirmed that three of the cytomegalovirus-associated TCR beta chains recognize cytomegalovirus antigens. The classifier was reported to diagnose cytomegalovirus status with high specificity and sensitivity in both the original cohort and the validation cohort. According to the authors, the approach could potentially be generalized to other disease states and immunological phenotypes. In a later analysis, TCRs clustered in the first cohort were found to also tend to co-occur in the roughly 120 validation repertoires, with approximately 94% of cluster scores above 0. A later analysis lacked HLA typing for the validation cohort, so it scored co-occurrence in that cohort across all 110 or so repertoires. The study listed around 160 TCR beta chains as associated with cytomegalovirus. Most TCR sequences were observed very rarely across donors, whereas some public TCRs were present in many individuals.

The donors belonged to the validation cohort of over a hundred subjects, which was separate from the roughly 700-subject first cohort. On this clone itself: There is no known antigen for this receptor. Per-nucleotide qualities are absent, and no much larger clonotype sits a single base away.

Preparation of the library involved the immunoSEQ multiplex PCR assay. Under the source paper's analysis protocol: A statistical classification framework was built to diagnose cytomegalovirus status from the catalog of TCR beta chain sequences. TCRdb stores this immuneACCESS table with in-frame sequences only. Part of the clones is absent; in the studies checked, under half of the shortfall reflects unresolved V genes, and no reason is known for the rest. V, J and clone size are those of that table, while D and trimming were read from the DNA. Counted in this sample were 90,000 to 150,000 clones; about nine tenths of them appeared once. 1.5% to 2% of the sample is in the top ten clones.

The sequenced sample was PBMCs. The sequence joins TRBV10-2 to TRBJ1-3, with the D gene call left open. The sequence derives from a man between 18 and 29 years old in good health and CMV-seronegative. The nucleotide sequence reads as follows: TGCGCCAGCTCCCCAGGCTTCCGTCCGAGCTCTGGAAACACCATATATTTT. Its protein product is CASSPGFRPSSGNTIYF.